What follows are 17 T cell receptor beta chains derived from one specimen sequenced in a study of blood T cells in healthy people across ages (dated by TCRdb to the mid-2010s). Receptor amplification or capture employed 5' RACE. TCRdb shows the sequencer as Illumina HiSeq 2500. The second PCR ran for about 7 to 11 cycles and used a J-beta primer mix along with a sample-barcoded 5' primer. Using fastp at Q25 and MiXCR, TCRdb reprocessed the public reads and kept productive beta chains. Rows are unified per CDR3 protein, each entry keeping the most common DNA and genes. The sample includes fewer than 1,200,000 distinct CDR3 sequences, with roughly a quarter observed a single time. The top ten clones comprise about 0.69% of the sample. These records were also assigned to another study, of T cells of mothers and their children.

The specimen sequenced was blood. The origin of the receptors is a girl aged 2 to 10 in good health.

The chain is built from TRBV21-1 and TRBJ1-1; the table gives TRBD1 as D, unverified against the DNA. TRBV21-1 is listed as a pseudogene. The CDR3 has 16 amino acids. The CDR3 bases are TGTGCCAGCAGCAAATTGGAGGGGGACGTGAACACTGAAGCTTTCTTT. This encodes CASSKLEGDVNTEAFF.

This clonotype was seen only a few times. The genes are TRBV7-6 and TRBJ1-1; possible D gene TRBD1, 6 bases. Germline V gene data show CDR1 as SGHVS and CDR2 as FNYEAQ. V lost 2 bases and J lost 3, with 10 bases in between. The CDR3 has 14 residues. CDR3: CASSLRTVDTEAFF. CDR3 nucleotides: TGTGCCAGCAGCTTACGGACAGTAGACACTGAAGCTTTCTTT.

J is TRBJ2-1 and V is TRBV7-9; no firm D call. The length of the CDR3 is 13 residues. The germline V gene has CDR1 SEHNR and CDR2 FQNEAQ (reference sequence). Deletions cut 0 bases from V and 7 bases from J, with 7 bases between. CDR3 sequence: CASSLAGWNEQFF. DNA for the CDR3: TGTGCCAGCAGCTTAGCGGGGTGGAATGAGCAGTTCTTC.

In this sample, this clonotype turned up a few times. The chain's CDR3 is CAQSEALGTDTQYF. The CDR3 DNA is TGTGCCCAATCCGAAGCCCTCGGCACAGATACGCAGTATTTT. J is TRBJ2-3 and V is TRBV10-3; the D is unclear. The germline CDR1 and CDR2 sequences are ENHRY and SYGVKD. V lost 11 bases to trimming and J lost 1 base, with 16 bases between them. This CDR3 region has 14 residues.

This clonotype was observed a handful of times. V and J are TRBV6-5 and TRBJ1-2; D is ambiguous. The V gene's germline CDR1 is MNHEY and CDR2 SVGAGI. CDR3 length: 13 residues. The ends were cut back, 0 bases at V and 8 bases at J, with 10 bases in the middle. The CDR3 region is CASSYSSGPGYTF. The DNA for the CDR3 is TGTGCCAGCAGTTACTCGTCCGGTCCGGGCTACACCTTC.

This clonotype was counted only a few times. The chain carries TRBV12-3 or TRBV12-4 and TRBJ1-5; weak D call: TRBD1 (5 bases). CDR3 length: 13 residues. V lost 5 bases, J lost 5 bases, and 10 bases lay in between. The CDR3 is CASSLQGYQPQHF. In DNA, the CDR3 is TGTGCCAGCAGTCTCCAGGGATATCAGCCCCAGCATTTT.

This clonotype was counted once. This chain connects TRBV29-1 to TRBJ2-5, with D uncertain. V was pared by 3 bases and J by 2 bases, with 10 bases between. The CDR3 runs to 13 residues. Germline-derived CDR1 and CDR2 are SQVTM and ANQGSEA. The DNA for the CDR3 is TGCAGCGTTGACACCTCATTACAAGAGACCCAGTACTTC. Translated: CSVDTSLQETQYF.

V gene TRBV2 combines with J gene TRBJ2-5; no reliable D call. The CDR3 totals 15 residues. In germline, CDR1 is SNHLY, CDR2 FYNNEI. V shed 1 base and J shed 7 bases, with 16 bases lying between them. CDR3 sequence: CASSEDRSGFGTQYF. The CDR3 bases are TGTGCCAGCAGTGAAGATCGATCCGGATTTGGGACCCAGTACTTC.

This sequence joins TRBV6-1 and TRBJ2-1; TRBD2 is a possible D gene (7 bases). This CDR3 is 16 amino acids long. Trimming shortened V by 10 bases and J by 5 bases, and 24 bases separated the two germline ends. Germline V gene data show CDR1 as MNHNS and CDR2 as SASEGT. The CDR3 DNA follows: TGTGCCATCCCCGCCGGGTGGGAGGGGGTCAACAATGAGCAGTTCTTC. Its translation is CAIPAGWEGVNNEQFF.

This clonotype appeared a few times. A junction boundary mismatches the germline segment, possibly from a read error. The V and J genes are TRBV11-2 and TRBJ2-7; TRBD2 agrees at 8 bases. Germline V gene lookup returns CDR1 SGHAT and CDR2 FQNNGV. The CDR3 is 15 residues long. CDR3 in DNA: TGTGCCAGTAGCTACACGGGACTAGTTATATACGAGCAGTACTTC. The encoded protein is CASSYTGLVIYEQYF.

This clonotype was seen a few times. This chain connects TRBV20-1 to TRBJ2-1; D remains unclear. The CDR3 length is 13 residues. V was trimmed by 5 bases and J by 0 bases, leaving 8 bases between them. Germline CDR1 and CDR2: DFQATT and SNEGSKA (reference sequence). DNA for the CDR3: TGCAGTGCTGTACTAAGCTCCTACAATGAGCAGTTCTTC. Amino acid sequence: CSAVLSSYNEQFF.

This clonotype was detected only a few times. This chain links TRBV20-1 with TRBJ1-1, with D unresolved. Germline lookup yields CDR1 DFQATT and CDR2 SNEGSKA (reference sequence). The length of the CDR3 is 14 residues. V was trimmed by 4 bases and J by 3 bases, leaving 15 bases between them. DNA of the CDR3: TGCAGTGCTAATCCGGGCCCTAAAGACACTGAAGCTTTCTTT. Its translation: CSANPGPKDTEAFF.

This chain connects TRBV15 to TRBJ2-3; 7 nucleotides match TRBD1. This CDR3 has 15 residues. The junction had 7 bases not matched to a gene; V was cut back by 6 bases and J by 1 base. In germline, CDR1 is LNHNV, CDR2 YYDKDF (reference sequence). The CDR3, as DNA: TGTGCCACCAGTGACCCGGGACAGCGCACAGATACGCAGTATTTT. Protein product: CATSDPGQRTDTQYF.

This clonotype was picked up one time. This chain uses TRBV29-1 with TRBJ1-1, with D possibly matching TRBD1 (6 bases). The CDR3 totals 13 residues. The germline V gene encodes CDR1 SQVTM and CDR2 ANQGSEA. Trimming pared 6 bases from V and 6 bases from J, leaving 17 bases between. The CDR3 spells CSVWGQGSAEAFF. The DNA for the CDR3 is TGCAGCGTCTGGGGGCAGGGGAGCGCTGAAGCTTTCTTT. Full variable domain (missing parts from reference TRBV29-1 and TRBJ1-1): SAVISQKPSRDICQRGTSLTIQCQVDSQVTMMFWYRQQPGQSLTLIATANQGSEATYESGFVIDKFPISRPNLTFSTLTVSNMSPEDSSIYLCSVWGQGSAEAFFGQGTRLTVV.

The chain has TRBV29-1 and TRBJ2-7; 7 positions agree with TRBD2. The CDR3 is made up of 13 amino acids. Germline assignment: CDR1 SQVTM and CDR2 ANQGSEA. Trimming took 3 bases from V and 3 from J; bases not matched to a gene: 5. The CDR3 sequence is CSVDPGGSYEQYF. The CDR3 DNA reads as TGCAGCGTTGACCCGGGAGGCAGCTACGAGCAGTACTTC.

The gene calls are TRBV25-1 and TRBJ2-3; D remains ambiguous. The V gene's germline CDR1 is MGHDK and CDR2 SYGVNS. Trimming removed 3 bases from V and 6 bases from J, with 19 bases in between. The CDR3 contains 16 residues. The CDR3 coding sequence is TGTGCCAGCAGTGACCCCCAGCCGTGGCCCCGTGATACGCAGTATTTT. Protein: CASSDPQPWPRDTQYF.

This clonotype was observed a few times. The chain links TRBV4-3 to TRBJ1-1, with 8 nucleotides matching TRBD1. Per the germline V gene, CDR1 is LGHNA and CDR2 is YSLEER. This CDR3 is 16 amino acids long. Trimming took 3 bases from V and 5 from J; bases not matched to a gene: 11. The CDR3 reads CASSQSPGGGMTEAFF. CDR3 nucleotides: TGCGCCAGCAGCCAGTCGCCAGGGGGCGGGATGACTGAAGCTTTCTTT.